The present T cell receptor (beta chain) was sequenced within a study of blood T cell repertoires in COVID-19. In the original processing: The assay estimated nucleated cells by amplifying reference gene primers. Generated by immunoSEQ multiplex PCR, the TCRdb table keeps only in-frame clones and is missing some. Clone size and V and J calls were adopted from that table, with D and trimming inferred from the DNA. The sample lists about 270,000 clones, around nine tenths seen once, with roughly 2.6% in the top ten. The CDR3 contains 14 residues. J gave up 3 bases and V 6 bases, and 5 bases lay outside the gene matches. Germline CDR1 reads SQVTM; CDR2 reads ANQGSEA. Adults between roughly 18 and 90 years of age took part from approximately 24 US areas.

This rearrangement joins TRBV29-1 to TRBJ2-1, with 10 positions matching TRBD2. Sequencing was performed on PBMCs or T cells enriched from blood (not recorded which). The clonotype originates from a woman under 30 who had recovered from COVID-19. The CDR3 reads CSVRTSGDYNEQFF. The DNA of the CDR3 is TGCAGCGTCCGAACTAGCGGGGACTACAATGAGCAGTTCTTC.